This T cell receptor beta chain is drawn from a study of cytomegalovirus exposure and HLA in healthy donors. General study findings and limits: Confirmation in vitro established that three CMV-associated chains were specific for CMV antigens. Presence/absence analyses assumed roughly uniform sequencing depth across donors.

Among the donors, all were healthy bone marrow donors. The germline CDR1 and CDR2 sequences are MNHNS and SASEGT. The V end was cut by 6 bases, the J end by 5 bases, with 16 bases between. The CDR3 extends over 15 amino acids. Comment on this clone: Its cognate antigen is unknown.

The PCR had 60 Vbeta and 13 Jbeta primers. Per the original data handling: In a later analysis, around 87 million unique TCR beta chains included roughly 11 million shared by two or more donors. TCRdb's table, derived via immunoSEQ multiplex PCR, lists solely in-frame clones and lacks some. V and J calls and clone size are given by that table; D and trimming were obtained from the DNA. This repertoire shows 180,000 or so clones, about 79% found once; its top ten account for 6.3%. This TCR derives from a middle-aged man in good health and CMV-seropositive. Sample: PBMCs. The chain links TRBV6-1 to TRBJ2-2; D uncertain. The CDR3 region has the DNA TGTGCCAGCAGGCCCCTAACTTCCGGGACCGGGGAGCTGTTTTTT. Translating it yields CASRPLTSGTGELFF.